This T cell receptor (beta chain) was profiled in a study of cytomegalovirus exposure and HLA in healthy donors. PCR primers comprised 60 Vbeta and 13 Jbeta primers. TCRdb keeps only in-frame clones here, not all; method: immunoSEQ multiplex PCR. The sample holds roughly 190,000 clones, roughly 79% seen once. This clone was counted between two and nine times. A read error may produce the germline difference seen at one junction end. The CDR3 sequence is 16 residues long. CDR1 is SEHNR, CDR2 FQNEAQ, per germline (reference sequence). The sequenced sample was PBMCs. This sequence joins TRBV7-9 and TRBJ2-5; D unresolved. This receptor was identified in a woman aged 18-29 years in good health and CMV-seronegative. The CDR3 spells CSSSPTDNDLRETQYF. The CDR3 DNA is TGTTCCAGCAGCCCTACCGATAACGATTTGAGGGAGACCCAGTACTTC.